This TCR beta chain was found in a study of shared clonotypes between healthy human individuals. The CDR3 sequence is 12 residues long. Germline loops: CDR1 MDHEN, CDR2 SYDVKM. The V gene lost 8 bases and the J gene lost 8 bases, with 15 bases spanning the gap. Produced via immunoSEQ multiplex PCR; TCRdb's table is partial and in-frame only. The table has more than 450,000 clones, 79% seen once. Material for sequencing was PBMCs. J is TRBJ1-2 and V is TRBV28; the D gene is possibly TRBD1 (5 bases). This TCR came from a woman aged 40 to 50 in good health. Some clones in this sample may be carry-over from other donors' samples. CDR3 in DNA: TGTGCCAGCGCTCCGGGCAGGGCGGGCTACACCTTC. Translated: CASAPGRAGYTF.